This is a list of T cell receptor beta chains from one sample in a study of T cell changes during pregnancy in multiple sclerosis. Produced via immunoSEQ multiplex PCR; TCRdb's table is partial and in-frame only. Of 70,000 or so clones listed, approximately 90% are singletons. The sequencing used CD4+ T cells from peripheral blood mononuclear cells, collected before pregnancy. Every receptor here comes from a female donor with multiple sclerosis, enrolled in a pregnancy study. The CDR3 runs from the conserved cysteine through the conserved F or W. The D gene is left open where the match is weak. Clone size is given for some rows only: seen once, a few or many times, or a class if the clone is expanded.

d_gene	j_gene	abundance	v_gene	CDR3nt	CDR3aa
NA	TRBJ2-6	NA	TRBV30	TGTGCCTCACAGGGAGCTGGGGCCAACGTCCTGACTTTC	CASQGAGANVLTF
NA	TRBJ2-7	NA	TRBV19	TGTGCCAGTAGTATCCAAGGCAGGGGCTACGAGCAGTACTTC	CASSIQGRGYEQYF
TRBD1	TRBJ2-3	NA	TRBV5-4	TGTGCCAGCGGACCGGGACAGGTGATAGATACGCAGTATTTT	CASGPGQVIDTQYF
NA	TRBJ2-3	NA	TRBV27	TGTGCCAGCAGTTTAGCCGCGGCGGGCACAGATACGCAGTATTTT	CASSLAAAGTDTQYF
TRBD2	TRBJ2-5	NA	TRBV7-8	TGTGCCAGCACCACTTGGGGGGGGAGGGAAGAGACCCAGTACTTC	CASTTWGGREETQYF
NA	TRBJ1-1	NA	TRBV29-1	TGCAGCGTAGCAAGACAACAACCGAACACTGAAGCTTTCTTT	CSVARQQPNTEAFF
NA	TRBJ2-7	NA	TRBV30	TGTGCCTGGAAGGCGGGAAGCGCCGCCCTCGAGCAGTACTTC	CAWKAGSAALEQYF
NA	TRBJ1-1	NA	TRBV7-2	TGTGCCAGCAGCTTACTCTTCCAGGTTGAAGCTTTCTTT	CASSLLFQVEAFF
NA	TRBJ1-6	NA	TRBV30	TGTGCCTGGACCTCACGAGGGAAAACAGAAAATTCACCCCTCCACTTT	CAWTSRGKTENSPLHF
TRBD2	TRBJ2-3	NA	TRBV11-3	TGTGCCAGCAGCTTATTGTCGGGGGGGCCGGTCACAGATACGCAGTATTTT	CASSLLSGGPVTDTQYF
NA	TRBJ1-1	NA	TRBV9	TGTGCCAGCAGCGAGGGACAGAACACTGAAGCTTTCTTT	CASSEGQNTEAFF
TRBD1	TRBJ1-5	NA	TRBV27	TGTGCCAGCAGAAAGGCCGGGACAGGGTCCCAGCCCCAGCATTTT	CASRKAGTGSQPQHF
TRBD1	TRBJ1-5	NA	TRBV28	TGTGCCAGCAGTTTCAGGATCAGGGGGGTAGGGCAGCCCCAGCATTTT	CASSFRIRGVGQPQHF
TRBD1	TRBJ1-1	NA	TRBV18	TGTGCCAGCTCACCGCCCAGGAGGGACAGGGGCCCCTTGAACACTGAAGCTTTCTTT	CASSPPRRDRGPLNTEAFF
TRBD2	TRBJ2-1	few	TRBV11-2	TGTGCCAGCAGCCATCTGGGGACTAGCGGTATTGAGCAGTTCTTC	CASSHLGTSGIEQFF
NA	TRBJ2-6	NA	TRBV4-2	TGTGCCAGCAGCCAGATAACAGGGTCTGGGGCCAACGTCCTGACTTTC	CASSQITGSGANVLTF
NA	TRBJ1-5	NA	TRBV7-8	TGTGCCAGCAGCAAAGGGGATCAGCCCCAGCATTTT	CASSKGDQPQHF
NA	TRBJ1-5	once	TRBV11-3	TGTGCCAGCAGCTCGGGACACCTGAATCAGCCCCAGCATTTT	CASSSGHLNQPQHF
NA	TRBJ1-2	NA	TRBV6-5	TGTGCCAGCGGGGGGAGGGGCGGTGATGGCTACACCTTC	CASGGRGGDGYTF
NA	TRBJ2-2	once	TRBV19	TGTGCCAGTAGTAATCGACAAGGCACCGGGGAGCTGTTTTTT	CASSNRQGTGELFF
TRBD2	TRBJ2-1	NA	TRBV30	TGTGCCTGGACTAGCGGGAGCCCCTACAATGAGCAGTTCTTC	CAWTSGSPYNEQFF
NA	TRBJ1-4	NA	TRBV29-1	TGCAGCGTTGGGGGACTAAGCCGGGAAAAACTGTTTTTT	CSVGGLSREKLFF